Below, 2 T cell receptor beta chains from the same sample are listed, as sequenced in a study of T cells after posttransplantation cyclophosphamide. Sequencing was performed with immunoSEQ multiplex PCR; in TCRdb, only in-frame clones are kept and a portion is missing. The sample includes 51,000 or so clones, 94% of them seen just once. Material: PBMCs. These receptor sequences come from a woman aged 25-40 years in good health and a related stem cell transplant donor.

The genes are TRBV25-1 and TRBJ1-5; a possible D gene is TRBD1 (5 bases). The CDR3 runs 17 residues. The V end was cut by 4 bases, the J end by 4 bases, with 20 bases between. Germline loops: CDR1 MGHDK, CDR2 SYGVNS. CDR3 amino acids: CASSGGGSTALNQPQHF. In DNA form, the CDR3 reads TGTGCCAGCAGTGGGGGGGGATCCACGGCATTAAATCAGCCCCAGCATTTT.

The chain uses TRBV9 and TRBJ2-7, with 9 bases matching TRBD2. CDR1 is SGDLS and CDR2 is YYNGEE in the germline V gene. Unmatched junction bases numbered 11, after V lost 0 bases and J lost 7 bases. The CDR3 runs to 16 residues. Here the CDR3 reads CASSVGGGGAIGEQYF. DNA for the CDR3: TGTGCCAGCAGCGTAGGTGGCGGGGGGGCGATTGGTGAGCAGTACTTC.